The entry below describes one TCR beta chain. Its antigen is undetermined. This sample is part of a study of cytomegalovirus exposure and HLA in healthy donors. Study results and limitations: Later analysis showed TCR association rates varying by HLA locus, highest for DRB1 and lowest for HLA-C.

The germline gives CDR1 SGHTA, CDR2 FQGNSA. The J segment lost 10 bases and the V segment lost 4 bases, leaving 5 bases of the junction unmatched. This CDR3 has 13 residues. The PCR had 60 Vbeta and 13 Jbeta primers. The protocol was immunoSEQ multiplex PCR, while the TCRdb copy is restricted to in-frame clones and leaves out a portion. Of 100,000 to 150,000 clones in the sample, about 80% are singletons; the top ten hold 4%. This TCR derives from a woman between 40 and 50 years old in good health and CMV-seronegative. Source material: PBMCs. The chain joins TRBV7-2 to TRBJ2-1, with TRBD1 identical over 9 bases. The CDR3 reads CASSSGQGREQFF. The CDR3 nucleotides read TGTGCCAGCAGCTCGGGACAGGGAAGGGAGCAGTTCTTC.